The 30 T cell receptor beta chains reported below all come from one sample, sequenced in a study of T cell repertoires in cytomegalovirus infection. TCRdb reprocessed the reads with MiXCR, giving one entry per CDR3 protein. The repertoire has about 680,000 distinct CDR3 sequences, 20% to 25% of them found once; the top ten carry 6.5% to 10%. Sequencing was done on a sample of CD8+ T cells from PBMCs. These receptors all come from a human donor in good health (CMV status not recorded). Some clones in this sample may be carry-over from other donors' samples.

This clonotype was picked up many times. The chain has TRBV28 and TRBJ1-2; 9 bases map to TRBD1. The CDR3 covers 15 residues. Germline loops: CDR1 MDHEN, CDR2 SYDVKM. The V and J ends lost 7 bases and 6 bases, in that order; junction bases with no gene match: 12. In DNA, the CDR3 is TGTGCCAGCACCTTACAGGGGGCAATCTACCATGGCTACACCTTC. It specifies CASTLQGAIYHGYTF.

The chain is built from TRBV7-9 and TRBJ2-7, with D perhaps TRBD2 (7 bases). V was pared by 0 bases and J by 3 bases, with 12 bases between. CDR1 is SEHNR and CDR2 is FQNEAQ in the germline V gene (reference sequence). The CDR3 has 15 amino acids. In DNA, the CDR3 is TGTGCCAGCAGCTTAGCGGACGGGGGGCGCTACGAGCAGTACTTC. It translates to CASSLADGGRYEQYF.

This sequence joins TRBV2 and TRBJ2-2; TRBD1 might be the D (5 bases). V shed 10 bases and J shed 5 bases, with 17 bases lying between them. Germline V CDR1 and CDR2: SNHLY, FYNNEI. CDR3 size: 14 residues. The chain's CDR3 is CATNTGFRTGELFF. The CDR3 nucleotides are TGTGCCACGAATACAGGTTTTAGGACCGGGGAGCTGTTTTTT.

This clonotype was detected ten times or more. The gene calls are TRBV7-9 and TRBJ2-5, with D perhaps assigned TRBD1 or TRBD2 (5 bases each). V shed 5 bases and J shed 7 bases, with 11 bases lying between them. The CDR3 loop spans 12 amino acids. Germline-derived CDR1 and CDR2 are SEHNR and FQNEAQ (reference sequence). CDR3 coding DNA: TGTGCCAGCAGCCCGAGGGACGGGACCCAGTACTTC. Its protein is CASSPRDGTQYF.

At least ten counts were recorded for this clonotype. The rearrangement links TRBV7-9 to TRBJ1-1; D may be TRBD1 (6 bases). CDR1 is SEHNR and CDR2 is FQNEAQ in the germline V gene (reference sequence). CDR3 length equals 13 residues. V was trimmed by 4 bases and J by 4 bases, leaving 10 bases between them. The CDR3 DNA is TGTGCCAGCAGCTCACCCAGGGGCACTGAAGCTTTCTTT. This codes for CASSSPRGTEAFF.

In the case of this clonotype: The junction and the germline gene differ at one end; a read error may be behind it. This rearrangement joins TRBV7-2 to TRBJ2-1; possibly TRBD1 for D (6 bases). CDR3 size: 15 residues. CDR1 and CDR2 (germline): SGHTA, FQGNSA. The CDR3 nucleotides are TGTGCCAACAGCTCCTTTGGACAGCCTTACAATGAGCAGTTCTTC. This codes for CANSSFGQPYNEQFF.

V and J are TRBV13 and TRBJ2-1, with TRBD1 matching 8 bases. The CDR3 loop spans 17 amino acids. Germline lookup yields CDR1 PRHDT and CDR2 FYEKMQ (reference sequence). J lost 5 bases, V lost 1 base, and 10 bases had no gene match. CDR3 DNA sequence: TGTGCCAGCAGCTTAGTCCAGAGGGACAGGAGTAACAATGAGCAGTTCTTC. Protein: CASSLVQRDRSNNEQFF.

A word on this clonotype: A read error is possible here, since a much larger clone lies one base away. As DNA, the CDR3 is TGTGCCAGCAGCCCCCGGGACCGGAACGGTTCACCCCTCCACTTT. Amino acids: CASSPRDRNGSPLHF. The V call is TRBV7-6, the J call TRBJ1-6; D may be TRBD1 (5 bases). V was clipped by 5 bases and J by 9 bases, with 17 bases between them. The CDR3 loop spans 15 amino acids. Germline V lookup: CDR1 SGHVS, CDR2 FNYEAQ. The full variable domain, in which reference TRBV7-6 and TRBJ1-6 provide the parts outside the CDR3, is GAGVSQSPRYKVTKRGQDVALRCDPISGHVSLYWYRQALGQGPEFLTYFNYEAQQDKSGLPNDRFSAERPEGSISTLTIQRTEQRDSAMYRCASSPRDRNGSPLHFGNGTRLTVT.

This clonotype was seen repeatedly, ten times or more. V is TRBV7-2 and J is TRBJ1-5; D is perhaps TRBD1 (5 bases). The CDR3 has 15 residues. CDR1 SGHTA and CDR2 FQGNSA come from the germline V gene. The germline V and J ends were trimmed by 1 base and 4 bases, with 11 bases remaining between them. DNA for the CDR3: TGTGCCAGCAGCTTAGGTTACGGGGGAAATCAGCCCCAGCATTTT. Translation gives CASSLGYGGNQPQHF.

This clonotype showed up just once. One end of the junction varies from germline; a read error may be responsible. The V call is TRBV7-9, the J call TRBJ1-1, with D unclear. Germline values: CDR1 SEHNR, CDR2 FQNEAQ (reference sequence). The CDR3 has 12 amino acids. In DNA form, the CDR3 reads TGTGCCAACAGCTTAGACTCCCAAGAAGCTTTCTTT. Its protein product is CANSLDSQEAFF.

This sequence joins TRBV20-1 and TRBJ2-7; 12 bases fit TRBD2. The CDR3 runs 13 residues. Trimming at V came to 7 bases and at J to 4 bases, leaving 5 bases not matched to a gene. Germline V gives CDR1 DFQATT, CDR2 SNEGSKA (reference sequence). The CDR3 sequence is CSVETSGGYEQYF. Here the CDR3 DNA reads TGCAGTGTGGAGACTAGCGGGGGTTACGAGCAGTACTTC.

In this sample, this clonotype turned up many times. The V call is TRBV7-2, the J call TRBJ2-2; TRBD1 matches 9 bases. Losses at the gene ends were 5 bases for V and 6 bases for J; bases not matched to a gene: 4. CDR3 length: 14 amino acids. Germline lookup yields CDR1 SGHTA and CDR2 FQGNSA. The CDR3 region has the DNA TGTGCCAGCAGCCCTACAGGGGGCCCCGGGGAGCTGTTTTTT. Translating it yields CASSPTGGPGELFF.

This clonotype was seen ten or more times. The chain is built from TRBV7-8 and TRBJ1-5; unclear D gene. Germline V gives CDR1 SGHVS, CDR2 FQNEAQ. This CDR3 is built from 15 residues. V was clipped by 3 bases and J by 5 bases, with 14 bases between them. The CDR3 nucleotides are TGTGCCAGCAGCTTCCTCACGGGGTCGGATCAGCCCCAGCATTTT. Protein: CASSFLTGSDQPQHF.

This clonotype was seen a handful of times. The rearrangement joins TRBV6-2 or TRBV6-3 to TRBJ1-6; D remains unclear. The CDR3 extends over 13 amino acids. The germline V gene encodes CDR1 MNHEY and CDR2 SVGEGT. The ends were cut back, 6 bases at V and 7 bases at J, with 10 bases in the middle. The CDR3 sequence is CASSLIPNSPLHF. The DNA for the CDR3 is TGTGCCAGCAGCCTCATACCAAATTCACCCCTCCACTTT.

This clonotype was seen a handful of times. The chain joins TRBV11-3 to TRBJ2-7; either TRBD1 or TRBD2 may supply D (5 bases each). CDR1 SGHNT and CDR2 YENEEA come from the germline V gene. The CDR3 has 14 amino acids. Trimming took off 8 bases at V and 0 bases at J, with 14 bases between the two ends. CDR3 in DNA: TGTGCCAGCTGGGGACGCAGGAGCTCCTACGAGCAGTACGTC. It encodes CASWGRRSSYEQYV.

This clonotype has just a few counts. The rearrangement uses TRBV12-3 or TRBV12-4 and TRBJ1-4; TRBD1 matches 10 bases. The J segment lost 8 bases and the V segment lost 7 bases, leaving 16 bases of the junction unmatched. CDR3 length equals 17 residues. This CDR3 is CASTLLTGGAGEEKLFF. The CDR3 DNA is TGTGCCAGCACTCTATTGACAGGGGGCGCCGGGGAGGAAAAACTGTTTTTT.

The chain recombines TRBV28 with TRBJ2-7; D unclear. CDR1 MDHEN and CDR2 SYDVKM come from the germline V gene. The CDR3 spans 14 residues. Trimming removed 2 bases at V and 0 bases at J, with 8 bases between. CDR3 sequence: CASSLTAGSYEQYV. For the CDR3, the DNA is TGTGCCAGCAGTTTAACGGCTGGCTCCTACGAGCAGTACGTC.

This chain uses TRBV7-9 with TRBJ2-7, with TRBD2 matching over 11 bases. This CDR3 spans 18 amino acids. After removal of 1 base from V and 2 bases from J, the junction contained 10 bases not matched to a gene. In germline, CDR1 is SEHNR, CDR2 FQNEAQ (reference sequence). CDR3 sequence: CASSLGRTASGGTYEQYF. For the CDR3, the DNA is TGTGCCAGCAGCTTAGGGCGGACGGCTAGCGGGGGGACCTACGAGCAGTACTTC.

In its sample, this clonotype was seen many times. This sequence joins TRBV7-9 and TRBJ2-7, with a possible D match to TRBD1 (6 bases). Germline CDR1 reads SEHNR; CDR2 reads FQNEAQ (reference sequence). V was clipped by 4 bases and J by 7 bases, with 17 bases between them. The CDR3 has 14 amino acids. The CDR3 nucleotides read TGTGCCAGCAGCTCCCGGGACACCCAAAGGGAGCAGTACTTC. Encoded protein: CASSSRDTQREQYF.

The CDR3 coding sequence is TGTGCCAGCAGCCCCGCAGGGACAGGGAGTTTGTACGAGCAGTACTTC. Encoded protein: CASSPAGTGSLYEQYF. The rearrangement uses TRBV2 and TRBJ2-7, with 9 bases lining up with TRBD1. After removal of 6 bases from V and 4 bases from J, the junction contained 13 bases not matched to a gene. Germline loops: CDR1 SNHLY, CDR2 FYNNEI. The CDR3 is 16 residues long.

This clonotype was observed a few times. The chain joins TRBV24-1 to TRBJ2-6; tentative D call: TRBD2 (5 bases). Deletions cut 5 bases from V and 9 bases from J, with 13 bases between. Per the germline V gene, CDR1 is KGHDR and CDR2 is SFDVKD. The CDR3 is 14 amino acids. The CDR3 sequence: CATSGLGSGNVLTF. The CDR3 nucleotides are TGTGCCACCAGTGGGTTAGGGAGTGGCAACGTCCTGACTTTC.

The CDR3, as DNA: TGTGCCAGCAGTGAGGGACTAGGAGCCCAATACGAGCAGTACTTC. Amino acids: CASSEGLGAQYEQYF. J is TRBJ2-7 and V is TRBV6-1, with 8 bases identical to TRBD2. Germline CDR1 and CDR2: MNHNS and SASEGT. J lost 4 bases, V lost 3 bases, and 8 bases had no gene match. This CDR3 comprises 15 residues.

This clonotype was detected ten times or more. The V and J genes are TRBV5-5 and TRBJ2-1; a possible D gene is TRBD1 (6 bases). The CDR3 extends over 12 amino acids. Trimming stripped 0 bases from V and 15 bases from J, with 13 bases between. Germline assignment: CDR1 SGHKS and CDR2 YYEKEE (reference sequence). This chain's CDR3 is CASSLGQAVAFF. The CDR3, as DNA: TGTGCCAGCAGCTTGGGACAGGCCGTAGCGTTCTTC.

V is TRBV28 and J is TRBJ1-4; possibly TRBD1 for D (6 bases). The CDR3 runs to 15 residues. Trimming cost V 2 bases and J 6 bases, with 13 bases left between them. Looked up from germline, CDR1 is MDHEN and CDR2 is SYDVKM. As DNA, the CDR3 is TGTGCCAGCAGTTTAGTGGGGGGGGCGCATGAAAAACTGTTTTTT. As protein: CASSLVGGAHEKLFF.

This clonotype has only a few counts. This chain uses TRBV7-9 with TRBJ2-1; 11 bases agree with TRBD2. The V and J ends lost 6 bases and 5 bases, in that order; junction bases with no gene match: 6. CDR3 length: 15 residues. The germline CDR1 and CDR2 sequences are SEHNR and FQNEAQ (reference sequence). CDR3 loop: CASRVAGGRDNEQFF. The CDR3 coding sequence is TGTGCCAGCAGGGTAGCGGGGGGGCGCGACAATGAGCAGTTCTTC.

This clonotype showed up many times. The V call is TRBV7-2, the J call TRBJ1-2; D is possibly TRBD1 (5 bases). The CDR3 has 15 amino acids. V dropped 5 bases and J dropped 4 bases, with 17 bases sitting between them. In germline, CDR1 is SGHTA, CDR2 FQGNSA. CDR3 loop: CASSLGVTGRYGYTF. CDR3 nucleotide sequence: TGTGCCAGCAGCCTTGGGGTTACAGGCCGCTATGGCTACACCTTC. Looking up the rest from reference TRBV7-2 and TRBJ1-2 gives the full variable domain: GAGVSQSPSNKVTEKGKDVELRCDPISGHTALYWYRQSLGQGLEFLIYFQGNSAPDKSGLPSDRFSAERTGGSVSTLTIQRTQQEDSAVYLCASSLGVTGRYGYTFGSGTRLTVV.

The table lists this clonotype with many counts. The chain combines TRBV12-5 with TRBJ1-2, with D uncertain. Trimming stripped 2 bases from V and 5 bases from J, with 12 bases between. The CDR3 has 14 residues. Germline V gives CDR1 LGHNT, CDR2 FRNRAP. The CDR3 reads CASGLSTGEYGYTF. CDR3 sequence (DNA): TGTGCTAGTGGTTTGTCGACGGGCGAGTATGGCTACACCTTC.

The V call is TRBV29-1, the J call TRBJ2-2; 7 bases match TRBD2. Germline V CDR1 and CDR2: SQVTM, ANQGSEA. V lost 4 bases, J lost 5 bases, and 7 bases stayed unmatched. The CDR3 extends over 14 amino acids. DNA for the CDR3: TGCAGCGTTGGAGGCGGGGGTGAGACCGGGGAGCTGTTTTTT. This gives the protein CSVGGGGETGELFF.

With regard to this clonotype: Since no conserved phenylalanine or tryptophan closes the CDR3, a read error is the likely cause. The genes are TRBV7-6 and TRBJ2-3, with D tentatively TRBD1 or TRBD2 (5 bases each). The CDR3 sequence is 17 residues long. Between the trimmed V and J ends, which lost 1 base and 2 bases, there was a span of 16 bases. The V gene's germline CDR1 is SGHVS and CDR2 FNYEAQ. Here the CDR3 DNA reads TGTGCCAGCAGCTTAGAATCCGGGACGGCAGACACAGATACGCAGTATCGT. Amino acids: CASSLESGTADTDTQYR.

V is TRBV6-9 and J is TRBJ2-5; D remains ambiguous. This CDR3 region has 14 residues. The V and J ends lost 4 bases and 1 base respectively, with 10 bases between them. CDR1 and CDR2 (germline): MNHGY, SVAAGI. This chain's CDR3 is CASSSTDGQETQYF. CDR3 nucleotides: TGTGCCAGCAGTTCCACGGACGGCCAAGAGACCCAGTACTTC.